This T cell receptor beta chain was profiled in a study of cytomegalovirus exposure and HLA in healthy donors listed by TCRdb under 2017. Background on the whole study: In an earlier analysis of 587 of the donors, less than 350 Gb of sequence data and some 120 million unique TCR beta sequences from about 190 million T cells were reported. An early release covering about 600 HLA-typed donors comprised approximately 300 gigabases of sequencing data and approximately 80 million unique TCR sequences. Of the roughly 400 genotyped donors, 75% to 85% were placed in the genetic ancestry cluster associated with self-reported Caucasian donors. The study aimed to test whether cataloging public T cell receptors could reveal signatures of past pathogen exposure. The T cell repertoires of 550 to 850 subjects were profiled by immunosequencing and related to cytomegalovirus serostatus. A separate validation cohort of over 95 different subjects was used in addition to the approximately 700-subject first cohort. High-throughput TCR immunosequencing, statistical association of individual TCRs with disease status, and machine learning were combined to predict cytomegalovirus infection status. To study patterns of TCR occurrence, a later analysis re-analyzed previously published TCR beta repertoires from more than 550 donors and added high-resolution HLA genotyping. In the later analysis, no new phenotypic data were used to find candidate immune exposures; instead, reliance was placed on TCR beta sequences and their occurrence across donors. In an earlier analysis of over 550 of the donors, high-throughput TCR beta sequencing was used to judge whether each TCR beta V gene segment behaved as functional or pseudogenic. Donor age, sex, ethnicity and CMV serostatus were collected together with the repertoire data. Genome-wide SNP genotypes for about 55% of the roughly 670 donors were used in a later genetic analysis, which treated that subset as a discovery cohort. Every repertoire in the discovery cohort had been generated on one and the same sequencing platform. Class I and class II HLA loci were covered by the typing at four-digit resolution. Typing coverage varied by locus: roughly 629-640 donors for A, B, C, DRB1 and DQB1; approximately 500 for DQA1; around 570 for DPA1; more than 450 for DPB1. A few DR-DQ haplotypes were treated as single units for association and clustering because of strong linkage in the cohort. Among some 410 genotyped donors of the cohort, an average of approximately 240,000 unique TCR beta nucleotide sequences was sequenced per donor, of which 15% to 20% were non-productive. Study-wide findings and limitations: It was suggested by the authors that the approach could potentially be generalized to other disease states and immunological phenotypes. Because counts were too low, fewer than 20 rarely observed V segments, including chromosome 9 orphons, were excluded from the earlier analysis of around 640 of the donors. In vitro tests confirmed that a few of the cytomegalovirus-associated TCR beta chains recognize cytomegalovirus antigens. Because some donors lacked HLA typing at each locus, the association tests relied only on the typed subset. In the study, about 150 TCR beta chains were listed as associated with cytomegalovirus. In both the original and validation cohorts, the classifier was reported to diagnose cytomegalovirus status with high specificity and sensitivity. Strong co-occurrence of HLA alleles, especially DR and DQ, made assigning TCR associations to individual alleles difficult. Several of the top co-occurrence clusters appeared to be linked to parvovirus B19, influenza, CMV and Epstein-Barr virus, according to a later analysis. At a false discovery rate of 0.05, a later analysis linked around 17,000 TCR beta sequences to specific HLA alleles. A group of highly shared sequence variants was considered likely to be a technical artifact of the sequencing pipeline. An earlier analysis of around 540 of the donors showed that most TCR beta V segments appeared in productive rearrangements either about 90% or about 30% of the time, which broadly matched IMGT annotations. For the cohort, immune exposure information was limited to CMV serostatus. Most TCR sequences were observed very rarely across donors, whereas some public TCRs were present in many individuals. Only TCR beta chains were sequenced in this cohort, and the absence of alpha or paired-chain data limited detectable features. In a later genetic analysis, a missense DCLRE1C variant was associated with V-gene and J-gene trimming of TCR beta chains, and the association was replicated in an independent cohort. In a later analysis, TCR association rates were found to vary across HLA loci, with the most associated TCRs seen for DRB1 alleles and the fewest for HLA-C alleles. Most CMV-associated TCR beta chains appeared to be HLA-restricted in a later analysis, and the HLA associations seemed to be driven largely by CMV exposure. Some IMGT-functional V segments, including TRBV6-2 and TRBV6-3, could not be distinguished by the 87-base-pair reads and were therefore excluded. Sequencing depth was assumed to be roughly uniform across donors in the presence/absence analyses, though that assumption may not hold. A further reported finding was that TCR beta sequences accurately predicted the HLA-A and HLA-B alleles for most subjects in the first cohort. A later genetic analysis reported fewer N-insertions in productive TCRs among donors in an Asian-associated ancestry cluster than the roughly 620-donor mean. In a later analysis, HLA-associated TCR beta chains were found to be more clonally expanded and to have lower generation probabilities than equally common non-associated chains. Linkage disequilibrium might explain the correlated functional status among segregating V segments, but an unknown experimental factor could not be excluded.

The cohort consisted of fewer than 700 healthy bone marrow donors. At the time of sampling, every cohort member was nominally healthy, though immune exposures that went unrecorded were likely present. The donor was CMV seronegative and belonged to the group of 352 seronegative cohort members. A peripheral blood sample was collected from each donor, and TCR beta sequencing was performed on peripheral blood mononuclear cells. Genomic DNA was extracted from the blood cell samples with the Qiagen DNeasy Blood Extraction Kit. Library generation was performed with the immunoSEQ multiplex PCR assay. For the multiplex PCR, a mixture combining 60 forward primers for TCR Vbeta segments and 13 reverse primers for TCR Jbeta segments was used. The CDR3 region of rearranged TCR beta genes was amplified from genomic DNA with a multiplex PCR assay. The amplified TCR beta libraries were sequenced on the Illumina HiSeq System as 87-base-pair reads. The source study handled its data this way. A later analysis counted tens of millions of unique TCR beta chains across the 666 repertoires, and 9 million to 14 million of these chains were shared by at least two donors. Raw reads were error-corrected and collapsed into unique sequences with a nearest-neighbor algorithm that merged closely related sequences to remove PCR and sequencing errors. CDR3 sequences were aligned to IMGT reference sequences to assign V, D and J gene segments. For a sequence to be retained, at least a six-nucleotide match to both a V gene segment and a J gene segment was required. A rearrangement was called productive if the CDR3 had no stop codons and remained in frame with V and J, and every other rearrangement was called non-productive. CDR3 was defined according to IMGT convention as the region running from the second conserved V-encoded cysteine to the conserved J-encoded phenylalanine. The earlier analysis of about 610 of the donors excluded sequences that lacked an unambiguous match to a single V gene segment. In an earlier analysis of approximately 500 of the donors, a V segment was called functional when productive rearrangements were above 56.7%, and segregating when the standard deviation between donors exceeded 5%. A statistical classification framework was developed to diagnose cytomegalovirus status using the catalog of TCR beta chain sequences. In a later analysis, TCR nucleotide sequences were compared against IMGT/GENE-DB human TR gene sequences so that V and J genes could be assigned. The TCRdist pipeline was used in a later analysis to assign CDR3 sequences and most-parsimonious VDJ recombination scenarios. In a later analysis, every TCR beta chain was defined by the combination of its CDR3 amino acid sequence and its V-gene family, and reads without a unique V-gene family were dropped. A later analysis removed 450 to 600 highly shared, low-generation-probability nucleotide sequences to deal with suspected cross-contamination and a sequencing artifact. In a later analysis, a clonal expansion index was calculated for each public chain from normalized within-repertoire ranks of inferred template counts. A later analysis computed generation probabilities with a VDJ recombination model fitted to out-of-frame rearrangements, and checked the results against IGoR. Hypergeometric tests were used in a later analysis to score TCR-TCR, TCR-HLA and TCR-CMV co-occurrence, with a repertoire-size bias correction applied to the TCR pairs. False discovery rates were estimated in a later analysis by permuting HLA or CMV assignments 20 times. In a later analysis, co-occurring TCRs were grouped using DBSCAN, with TCRdist sequence similarity added in when clustering inside HLA-allele-positive subsets. Co-occurrence clustering excluded repertoires with fewer than 30,000 or more than 120,000 public chains, plus five with anomalous nucleotide sharing. This is the immuneACCESS table as TCRdb keeps it, with only in-frame sequences that have V and J called. A part of the clones is gone; compared with another copy, unresolved V genes explain less than half, and the rest is unexplained. That table gives V, J and clone size, and the DNA gave D and trimming. This sample comprises 87,000 or so clones, roughly 79% of them detected only once. The biggest ten clones account for about 5% of the sample.

Remarks on this clone: Its antigen is unknown. No base quality values were provided; no much bigger clone lies one nucleotide off.

CDR1 and CDR2 were assigned from the germline V gene as MNHNS and SASEGT. The CDR3 holds 14 amino acids from the cysteine to the phenylalanine. The retained sequence is limited to the CDR3, 42 bases, with the frame set at the first base. The V end loses 3 bases and the J end loses 3 bases, and a stretch of 9 bases separates them. The sequencing sample was made of PBMCs. This clonotype originated in a woman in her thirties or forties in good health and CMV-seronegative. The chain joins TRBV6-1 to TRBJ2-1, with the D gene too uncertain to name. The nucleotides read TGTGCCAGCAGTGAGTTACAGTTCTACAATGAGCAGTTCTTC. Its product reads: CASSELQFYNEQFF.